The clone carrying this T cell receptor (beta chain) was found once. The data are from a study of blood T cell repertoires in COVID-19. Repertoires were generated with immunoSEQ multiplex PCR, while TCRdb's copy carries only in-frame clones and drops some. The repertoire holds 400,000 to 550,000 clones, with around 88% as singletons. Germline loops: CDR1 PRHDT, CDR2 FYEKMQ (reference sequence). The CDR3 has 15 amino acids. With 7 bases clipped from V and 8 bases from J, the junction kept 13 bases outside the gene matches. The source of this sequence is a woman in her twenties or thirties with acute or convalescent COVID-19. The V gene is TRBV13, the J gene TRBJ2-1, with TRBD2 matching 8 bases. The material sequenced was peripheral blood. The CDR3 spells CASTLRGALLHEQFF. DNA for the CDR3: TGTGCCAGCACCTTGCGGGGGGCCCTCCTTCATGAGCAGTTCTTC.